At least ten counts were recorded for the clone carrying this T cell receptor (beta chain). No antigen is known for it. This sample was taken from a study of molecular identifiers for immune sequencing clone quantification. General observations from the study: Sharing of a barcode by identical TCR molecules could cause highly expanded clone sizes to be underestimated.

This CDR3 comprises 13 residues. The germline V gene encodes CDR1 MNHNS and CDR2 SASEGT. V gave up 4 bases and J gave up 2 bases; unmatched junction bases: 2. TCRdb processed the PCR reads anew with MiXCR; each CDR3 protein has one entry. The table includes hundreds of thousands of distinct CDR3 sequences, 15% to 20% detected once. The source material was naive CD8+ T cells from blood, with Jurkat cell RNA spiked in. Stated subset: FACS-sorted CD8+CD4-CCR7+CD45RA+ naive T cells. The sequence derives from a human donor in good health. Some libraries in this study had Jurkat cell RNA spiked in. The V call is TRBV6-1, the J call TRBJ2-7; 7 bases match TRBD1. The CDR3 DNA is TGTGCCAGCAGTGCGACAGGGACCTACGAGCAGTACTTC. Encoded protein: CASSATGTYEQYF.